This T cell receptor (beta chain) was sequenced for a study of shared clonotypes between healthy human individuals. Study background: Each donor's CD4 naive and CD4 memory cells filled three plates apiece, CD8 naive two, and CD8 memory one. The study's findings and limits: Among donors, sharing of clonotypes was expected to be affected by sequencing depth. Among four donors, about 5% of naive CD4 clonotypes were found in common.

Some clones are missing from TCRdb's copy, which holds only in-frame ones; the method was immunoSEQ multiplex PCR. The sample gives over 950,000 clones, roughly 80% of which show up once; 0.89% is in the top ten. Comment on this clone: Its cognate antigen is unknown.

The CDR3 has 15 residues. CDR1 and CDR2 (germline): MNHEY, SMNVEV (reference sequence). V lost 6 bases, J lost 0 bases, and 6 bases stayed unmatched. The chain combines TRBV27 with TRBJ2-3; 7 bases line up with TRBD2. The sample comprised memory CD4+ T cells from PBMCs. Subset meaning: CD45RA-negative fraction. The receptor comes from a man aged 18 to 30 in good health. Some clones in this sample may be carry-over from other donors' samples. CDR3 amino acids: CASRTLAVSTDTQYF. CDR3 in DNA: TGTGCCAGCAGGACGCTAGCGGTTAGCACAGATACGCAGTATTTT.